This is a list of T cell receptor beta chains from one sample in a study of blood T cell repertoires in COVID-19. The table came from immunoSEQ multiplex PCR; TCRdb's copy has only in-frame clones and leaves some out. The sample has some 300,000 clones, 85% to 90% seen once. The specimen sequenced was peripheral blood. The origin of the receptors is a woman between 35 and 50 years old with COVID-19, enrolled during active disease. The CDR3 runs from the conserved cysteine through the conserved F or W. The order of the fields is J gene, D gene, V gene, CDR3 protein. A D gene is named only where the DNA matches it firmly.

>TRBJ2-1|TRBD1|TRBV18
CASSRAQGDRGLDEQFF
>TRBJ1-1|NA|TRBV7-9
CASGRGTLSGGTEAFF
>TRBJ2-3|TRBD1|TRBV7-8
CASSPDMTGGLSTDTQYF
>TRBJ1-5|NA|TRBV30
CAWNGQGHQPQHF
>TRBJ2-1|TRBD2|TRBV19
CASRRLAGDTAGFNEQFF
>TRBJ2-7|NA|TRBV27
CASSSRDNGIPIEQYF
>TRBJ1-6|NA|TRBV28
CASGRGSPLHF
>TRBJ1-6|TRBD1|TRBV27
CASSTTGTGASYNSPLHF
>TRBJ2-5|NA|TRBV11-2
CASSSQPDYQETQYF
>TRBJ2-7|NA|TRBV7-3
CASSSTEARGHEQYF
>TRBJ1-5|NA|TRBV23-1
CASSQSTTGRESNQPQHF
>TRBJ2-7|TRBD1|TRBV19
CASSEGTGWYEQYF
>TRBJ1-2|NA|TRBV27
CASSRRGGHGYTF
>TRBJ1-1|TRBD1|TRBV5-1
CASSLGGQGETEAFF
>TRBJ2-3|TRBD2|TRBV28
CASSSPQGTSGTQYF
>TRBJ1-2|TRBD1|TRBV29-1
CSVDEFMDRSYGYTF
>TRBJ1-1|NA|TRBV6-1
CASSDLSGMRIAEAFF